Presented here are 6 T cell receptor beta chains from one specimen sequenced in a study of spatial heterogeneity in lung cancer (dated by TCRdb to between 2018 and 2020). The receptor library was made with 5' RACE. TCRdb lists the instrument as NextSeq 500. TCRdb cleaned the public reads at Q25 with fastp, built clones with MiXCR and kept in-frame beta chains. Entries that share a CDR3 protein sequence are merged under the most common genes and DNA. In all, the sample holds about 36,000 distinct CDR3 sequences, and 4% to 6% of those were seen once. The biggest ten clones account for less than 35% of the sample. Reading the label with the study, this specimen's time point is: sample taken at primary tumor resection. Whole RNA extracted from tumor and nontumor lung tissue, or from cryopreserved PBMC samples, was used for TCR sequencing without cell sorting. Sequencing was performed on PBMCs, taken at surgery. The receptors were sampled from a female donor with early-stage non-small cell lung cancer.

This clonotype was detected ten times or more. The chain combines TRBV28 with TRBJ2-2; D gene ambiguous. The CDR3 loop spans 13 amino acids. The V gene lost 4 bases and the J gene lost 2 bases, with 5 bases spanning the gap. Per the germline V gene, CDR1 is MDHEN and CDR2 is SYDVKM. CDR3 protein: CASSYPNTGELFF. The CDR3 nucleotides read TGTGCCAGCAGTTACCCCAACACCGGGGAGCTGTTTTTT.

Within the sample, this clonotype is medium-sized. The V call is TRBV11-2, the J call TRBJ2-2; no definite D call. V was clipped by 0 bases and J by 9 bases, with 8 bases between them. This CDR3 region has 13 residues. From germline, CDR1 is SGHAT and CDR2 FQNNGV. DNA of the CDR3: TGTGCCAGCAGCTTAGATCCTGCGAGGGAGCTGTTTTTT. It translates to CASSLDPARELFF.

This clonotype was seen repeatedly, ten times or more. The chain uses TRBV19 and TRBJ2-2, with D perhaps given as TRBD1 or TRBD2 (5 bases each). The ends were cut back, 1 base at V and 5 bases at J, with 20 bases in the middle. Germline assignment: CDR1 LNHDA and CDR2 SQIVND (reference sequence). CDR3 length equals 18 residues. CDR3: CASSIGIKGTVMTGELFF. DNA for the CDR3: TGTGCCAGTAGTATAGGTATCAAAGGGACGGTGATGACCGGGGAGCTGTTTTTT.

The sample holds many counts of this clonotype. The chain uses TRBV9 and TRBJ2-5; TRBD1 agrees at 7 bases. Germline CDR1 SGDLS, CDR2 YYNGEE. With 4 bases clipped from V and 3 bases from J, the junction kept 9 bases outside the gene matches. The CDR3 runs 15 residues. DNA for the CDR3: TGTGCCAGCAGCCGCAGATCCGGGACAGAAGAGACCCAGTACTTC. Amino acid sequence: CASSRRSGTEETQYF.

At least ten counts were recorded for this clonotype. This rearrangement joins TRBV7-2 to TRBJ2-3; 7 nucleotides match TRBD1. Per the germline V gene, CDR1 is SGHTA and CDR2 is FQGNSA. The CDR3 has 17 residues. Trimming took 4 bases from V and 2 from J; bases not matched to a gene: 12. Written as DNA, the CDR3 is TGTGCCAGCAGCTCTCGACAGGGACGAGGATACACAGATACGCAGTATTTT. It codes for CASSSRQGRGYTDTQYF. Variable domain in full (rest from reference TRBV7-2 and TRBJ2-3): GAGVSQSPSNKVTEKGKDVELRCDPISGHTALYWYRQSLGQGLEFLIYFQGNSAPDKSGLPSDRFSAERTGGSVSTLTIQRTQQEDSAVYLCASSSRQGRGYTDTQYFGPGTRLTVL.

This clonotype was detected only a few times. The J gene is TRBJ1-5, the V gene TRBV7-2; D call uncertain. The CDR3 loop spans 13 amino acids. The germline V gene has CDR1 SGHTA and CDR2 FQGNSA. V was cut by 1 base and J by 7 bases, with 8 bases left in between. For the CDR3, the DNA is TGTGCCAGCAGCTTAGTAATTGGGCAGCCCCAGCATTTT. Protein sequence: CASSLVIGQPQHF.